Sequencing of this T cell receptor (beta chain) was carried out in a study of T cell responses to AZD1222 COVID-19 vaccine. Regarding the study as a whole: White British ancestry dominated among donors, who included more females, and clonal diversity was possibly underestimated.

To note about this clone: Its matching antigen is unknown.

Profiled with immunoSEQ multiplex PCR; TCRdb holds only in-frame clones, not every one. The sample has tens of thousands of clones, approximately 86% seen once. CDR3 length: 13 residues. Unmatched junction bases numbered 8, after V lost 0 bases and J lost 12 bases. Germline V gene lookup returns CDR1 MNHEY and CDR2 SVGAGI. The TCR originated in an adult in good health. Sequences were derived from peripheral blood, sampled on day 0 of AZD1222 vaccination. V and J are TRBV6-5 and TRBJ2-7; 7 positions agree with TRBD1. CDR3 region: CASSYSSRDSLYF. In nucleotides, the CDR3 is TGTGCCAGCAGTTACTCGTCCCGGGACAGTTTGTACTTC.